Listed below are T cell receptor beta chains from one sample, sequenced in a study of early T cells in non-severe SARS-CoV-2 infection. TCRdb passed the 5' RACE reads through MiXCR, listing each CDR3 protein once. The data hold 50,000 to 80,000 distinct CDR3 sequences, with 4.9% observed a single time. The material sequenced was whole blood. The source is an adult who was a healthcare worker with PCR-confirmed SARS-CoV-2 infection or an uninfected control (not recorded which). Both conserved end residues are part of each CDR3. Each record gives: V gene, CDR3 length, CDR3 protein.

TRBV7-2 16 CASSPRLAGLLETQYF
TRBV5-1 13 CASSSLFQETQYF
TRBV4-2 17 CASSQDGQDTFTDTQYF
TRBV5-6 14 CASSLLGTSYEQYF
TRBV6-2/TRBV6-3 15 CASSYRVPGSQPQHF
TRBV20-1 15 CSADSGGAANYGYTF
TRBV6-5 14 CASRSGGGIYEQYF
TRBV7-9 14 CASSYGPSRGTQYF
TRBV19 15 CASSEGPAFSYEQYF
TRBV28 13 CASSLGANNEQFF
TRBV20-1 19 CSAYLWTGSGSGGLNEQFF
TRBV12-3/TRBV12-4 15 CASSLESTGGGKLFF
TRBV27 13 CASSLAAASWAFF
TRBV9 16 CASSAGTSGLSYEQYF
TRBV7-9 14 CASSLSGATDTQYF
TRBV5-1 15 CASSLDTVSYNEQFF
TRBV19 16 CASSSLRGIDRDTQYF
TRBV18 14 CASSLRQGDYEQYF
TRBV20-1 14 CSARVGVYQETQYF
TRBV18 15 CASSPPSLAQETQYF
TRBV5-4 13 CASSTAGGREQYF
TRBV10-3 15 CAISEGEVAKNIQYF
TRBV6-5 14 CASRPPGGSDTQYF
TRBV4-1 16 CASSQAPAGASDTQYF
TRBV5-1 14 CASSSSGGAYEQYF
TRBV5-1 14 CASSPGFSTGELFF
TRBV6-1 14 CASSSGPGADTQYF
TRBV7-8 14 CASSFGAVDNEQYF
TRBV7-9 14 CASSLMGLNTEAFF
TRBV19 14 CASSPVGQGYGYTF
TRBV14 13 CASNRGRQETQYF
TRBV5-1 15 CASSLETADTGELFF
TRBV6-2/TRBV6-3 15 CASNQPGAVNSPLHF
TRBV12-3/TRBV12-4 13 CASSLREREELFF
TRBV5-1 14 CASSPIDSNYGYTF
TRBV5-1 15 CASSSGTDQSYEQYF
TRBV20-1 17 CSAGRLSGGAFVYGYTF
TRBV5-6 14 CASSLGQGARGYTF
TRBV7-2 16 CASSLLGGGGTDTQYF
TRBV7-2 16 CASSLAGSGSSEEQFF